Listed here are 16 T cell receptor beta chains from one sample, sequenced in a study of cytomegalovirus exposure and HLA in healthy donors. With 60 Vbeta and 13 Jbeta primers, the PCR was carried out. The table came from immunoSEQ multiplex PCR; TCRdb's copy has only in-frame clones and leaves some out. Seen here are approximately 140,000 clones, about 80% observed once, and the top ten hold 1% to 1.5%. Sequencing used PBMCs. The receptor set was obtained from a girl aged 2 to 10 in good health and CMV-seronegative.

DNA for the CDR3: TGTGCCAGCAGTTACAGGGGGCCTGGGGCCAACGTCCTGACTTTC. Its protein product is CASSYRGPGANVLTF. The chain joins TRBV28 to TRBJ2-6, with 9 bases identical to TRBD1. V gave up 4 bases and J gave up 2 bases; unmatched junction bases: 0. Per the germline V gene, CDR1 is MDHEN and CDR2 is SYDVKM. The CDR3 runs to 15 residues.

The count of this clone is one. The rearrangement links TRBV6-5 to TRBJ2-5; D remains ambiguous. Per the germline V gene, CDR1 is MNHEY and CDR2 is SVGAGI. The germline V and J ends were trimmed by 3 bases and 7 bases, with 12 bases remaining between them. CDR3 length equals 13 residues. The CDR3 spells CASSYKETGTQYF. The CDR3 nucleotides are TGTGCCAGCAGTTATAAGGAGACCGGGACCCAGTACTTC.

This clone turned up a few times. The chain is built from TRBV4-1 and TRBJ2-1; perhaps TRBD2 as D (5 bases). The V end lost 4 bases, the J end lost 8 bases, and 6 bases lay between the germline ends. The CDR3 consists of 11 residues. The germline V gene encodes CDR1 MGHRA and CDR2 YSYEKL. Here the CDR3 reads CASSPGDEQFF. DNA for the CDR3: TGCGCCAGCAGCCCCGGGGATGAGCAGTTCTTC.

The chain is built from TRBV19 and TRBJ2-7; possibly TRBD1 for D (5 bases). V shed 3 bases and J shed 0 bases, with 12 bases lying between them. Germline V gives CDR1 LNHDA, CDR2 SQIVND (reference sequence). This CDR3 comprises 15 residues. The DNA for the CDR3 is TGTGCCAGTAGTATTTACCAGGGTGGCTCCTACGAGCAGTACTTC. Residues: CASSIYQGGSYEQYF. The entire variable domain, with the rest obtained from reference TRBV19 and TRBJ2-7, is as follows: DGGITQSPKYLFRKEGQNVTLSCEQNLNHDAMYWYRQDPGQGLRLIYYSQIVNDFQKGDIAEGYSVSREKKESFPLTVTSAQKNPTAFYLCASSIYQGGSYEQYFGPGTRLTVT.

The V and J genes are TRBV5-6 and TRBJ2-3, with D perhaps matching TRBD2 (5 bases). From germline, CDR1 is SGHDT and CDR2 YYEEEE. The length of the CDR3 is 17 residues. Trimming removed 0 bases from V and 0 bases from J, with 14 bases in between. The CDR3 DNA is TGTGCCAGCAGCTTGGGAGGGTCGACTCCAAGCACAGATACGCAGTATTTT. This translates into CASSLGGSTPSTDTQYF. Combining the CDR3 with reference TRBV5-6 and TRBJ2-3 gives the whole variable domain DAGVTQSPTHLIKTRGQQVTLRCSPKSGHDTVSWYQQALGQGPQFIFQYYEEEERQRGNFPDRFSGHQFPNYSSELNVNALLLGDSALYLCASSLGGSTPSTDTQYFGPGTRLTVL.

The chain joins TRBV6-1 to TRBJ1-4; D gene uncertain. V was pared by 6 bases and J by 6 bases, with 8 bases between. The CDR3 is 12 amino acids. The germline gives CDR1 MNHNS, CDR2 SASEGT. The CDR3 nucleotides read TGTGCCAGCAGCTCAACAGATGAAAAACTGTTTTTT. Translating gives CASSSTDEKLFF.

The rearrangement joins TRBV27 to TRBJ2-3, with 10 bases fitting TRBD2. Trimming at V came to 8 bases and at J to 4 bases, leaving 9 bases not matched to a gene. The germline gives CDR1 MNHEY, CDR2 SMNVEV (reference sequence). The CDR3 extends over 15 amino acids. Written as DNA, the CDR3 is TGTGCCAGCCGGTCCGGGACTAGCGTGTCAGATACGCAGTATTTT. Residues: CASRSGTSVSDTQYF.

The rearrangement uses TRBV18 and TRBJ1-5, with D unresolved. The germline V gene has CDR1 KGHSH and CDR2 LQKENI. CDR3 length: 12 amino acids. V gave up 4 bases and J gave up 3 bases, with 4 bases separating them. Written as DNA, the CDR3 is TGTGCCAGCTCACGCGCCAATCAGCCCCAGCATTTT. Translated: CASSRANQPQHF.

The chain's CDR3 is CSVSIQGTVGYTF. Here the CDR3 DNA reads TGCAGCGTTTCGATTCAGGGGACAGTTGGCTACACCTTC. J is TRBJ1-2 and V is TRBV29-1, with 7 positions matching TRBD1. The CDR3 extends over 13 amino acids. The trim removed 5 bases at V and 7 bases at J, leaving 10 bases unmatched. CDR1 SQVTM and CDR2 ANQGSEA come from the germline V gene.

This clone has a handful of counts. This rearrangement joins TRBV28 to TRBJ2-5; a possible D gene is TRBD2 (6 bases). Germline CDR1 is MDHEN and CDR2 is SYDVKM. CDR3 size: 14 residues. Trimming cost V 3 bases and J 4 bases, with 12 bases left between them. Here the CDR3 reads CASSLLRRGETQYF. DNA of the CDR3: TGTGCCAGCAGTTTGCTTCGGCGGGGAGAGACCCAGTACTTC.

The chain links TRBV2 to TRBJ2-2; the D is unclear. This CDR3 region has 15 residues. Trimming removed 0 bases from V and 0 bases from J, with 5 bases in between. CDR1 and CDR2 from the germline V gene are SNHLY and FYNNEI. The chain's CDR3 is CASSEALANTGELFF. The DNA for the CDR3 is TGTGCCAGCAGTGAAGCGCTAGCGAACACCGGGGAGCTGTTTTTT.

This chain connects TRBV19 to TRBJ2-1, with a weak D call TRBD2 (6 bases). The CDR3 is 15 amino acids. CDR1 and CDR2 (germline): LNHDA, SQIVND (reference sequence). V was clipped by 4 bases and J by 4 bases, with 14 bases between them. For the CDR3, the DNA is TGTGCCAGTAGTACTTGGGCGGGGACGTACAATGAGCAGTTCTTC. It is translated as CASSTWAGTYNEQFF. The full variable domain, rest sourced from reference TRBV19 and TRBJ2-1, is DGGITQSPKYLFRKEGQNVTLSCEQNLNHDAMYWYRQDPGQGLRLIYYSQIVNDFQKGDIAEGYSVSREKKESFPLTVTSAQKNPTAFYLCASSTWAGTYNEQFFGPGTRLTVL.

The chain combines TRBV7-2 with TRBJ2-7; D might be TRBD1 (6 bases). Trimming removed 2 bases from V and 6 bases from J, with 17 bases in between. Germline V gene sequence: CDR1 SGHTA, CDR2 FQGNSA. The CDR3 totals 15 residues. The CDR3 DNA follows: TGTGCCAGCAGCTTACAGAGACAGACAGGAGCCGAGCAGTACTTC. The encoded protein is CASSLQRQTGAEQYF.

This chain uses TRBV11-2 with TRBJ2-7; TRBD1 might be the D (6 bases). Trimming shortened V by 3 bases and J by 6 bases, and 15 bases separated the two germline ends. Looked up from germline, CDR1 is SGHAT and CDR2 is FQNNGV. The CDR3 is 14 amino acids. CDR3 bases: TGTGCCAGCAGCTTGAAGGGGGACGGGACCGAGCAGTACTTC. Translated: CASSLKGDGTEQYF.

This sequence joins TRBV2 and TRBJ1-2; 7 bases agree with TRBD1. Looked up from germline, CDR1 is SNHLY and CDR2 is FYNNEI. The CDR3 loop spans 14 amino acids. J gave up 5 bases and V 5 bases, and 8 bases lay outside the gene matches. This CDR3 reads CASSQPDRVYGYTF. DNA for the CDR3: TGTGCCAGCAGTCAACCCGACAGGGTATATGGCTACACCTTC.

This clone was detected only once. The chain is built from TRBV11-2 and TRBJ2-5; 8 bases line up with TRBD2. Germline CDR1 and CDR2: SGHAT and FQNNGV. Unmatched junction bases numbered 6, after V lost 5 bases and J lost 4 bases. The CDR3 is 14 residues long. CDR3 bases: TGTGCCAGCAGCGGCGGGACTAGAATAGAGACCCAGTACTTC. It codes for CASSGGTRIETQYF.